The clone carrying this T cell receptor (beta chain) was recorded at least ten times. Its specificity is not known. This sample is part of a study of CD8+CD57+ T cells in acquired aplastic anemia. The wider study: Sorted CD4+ and CD8+ cells yielded DNA averaging around 3.2 ug.

The CDR3 loop spans 15 amino acids. The germline V gene encodes CDR1 SEHNR and CDR2 FQNEAQ (reference sequence). The V end lost 5 bases, the J end lost 5 bases, and 19 bases lay between the germline ends. Study findings and constraints: Under 35 was the count of CD8+ CDR3 sequences that patients shared with controls. Significance was not reached for CD8+ Simpson's diversity between patients and controls.

Those patients picked for sequencing had displayed CD8+CD57+ cell expansion on flow cytometry. CDR3 and TCR beta VDJ profiling relied on genomic DNA as the template. Via MiXCR, TCRdb re-called the reads, giving one row per CDR3 protein. The data contain around 200,000 distinct CDR3 sequences, 40% to 55% of them singletons. Sequencing input: sorted CD4+, CD8+, or CD8+CD57+ T cells (not recorded which) from PBMCs. J is TRBJ2-7 and V is TRBV7-9; D could derive from TRBD1 or TRBD2 (5 bases each). The sequence came from a human donor with aplastic anemia. CDR3 DNA: TGTGCCAGCAGCGAGGGACGGAATAGAAAAAACGAGCAGTACTTC. Translating gives CASSEGRNRKNEQYF. The variable domain in full, with the rest retrieved from reference TRBV7-9 and TRBJ2-7, is DTGVSQNPRHKITKRGQNVTFRCDPISEHNRLYWYRQTLGQGPEFLTYFQNEAQLEKSRLLSDRFSAERPKGSFSTLEIQRTEQGDSAMYLCASSEGRNRKNEQYFGPGTRLTVT.